This TCR beta chain was recovered during a study of cytomegalovirus exposure and HLA in healthy donors. Study conclusions and caveats: Accounts indicate the classifier identified cytomegalovirus status with strong specificity and sensitivity. A later analysis found common viral pathogens apparently linked to several of the most significant clusters.

Regarding this clone: No antigen is known for it.

The PCR employed 60 Vbeta primers together with 13 Jbeta primers. Using immunoSEQ multiplex PCR, the repertoire was profiled, and TCRdb retains in-frame clones only, with some absent. The sample holds about 120,000 clones; roughly 80% are singletons and the top ten take 1.5%. The specimen sequenced was PBMCs. The TCR sequence derives from a woman aged 18-29 years in good health and CMV-seronegative.

The CDR3: CASSLEGRGGYTF. The CDR3 DNA is TGTGCCAGCAGCTTAGAGGGGCGCGGTGGCTACACCTTC. The chain combines TRBV7-9 with TRBJ1-2; perhaps TRBD1 as D (5 bases). The CDR3 has 13 amino acids. The V and J ends lost 1 base and 7 bases respectively, with 10 bases between them. Germline V gene data show CDR1 as SEHNR and CDR2 as FQNEAQ (reference sequence). Full variable domain (remainder filled in from reference TRBV7-9 and TRBJ1-2): DTGVSQNPRHKITKRGQNVTFRCDPISEHNRLYWYRQTLGQGPEFLTYFQNEAQLEKSRLLSDRFSAERPKGSFSTLEIQRTEQGDSAMYLCASSLEGRGGYTFGSGTRLTVV.